This TCR beta chain stems from a study of shared clonotypes between healthy human individuals. Overall study findings and caveats: Several donors shared around 5% of their naive CD4 clonotypes. In contrast to clonotypes shared by all four donors, non-shared clonotypes had lower generation probabilities.

On this clone: No antigen is known for it.

Germline V gene sequence: CDR1 KGHSH, CDR2 LQKENI. CDR3 length: 13 amino acids. The V and J ends lost 3 bases and 6 bases respectively, with 12 bases between them. The assay used deep level. TCRdb's table, derived via immunoSEQ multiplex PCR, lists solely in-frame clones and lacks some. The repertoire has some 2.4 million clones, 80% to 95% of them found once; the top ten carry more than 0.35%. The chain employs TRBV18 and TRBJ2-7; tentatively, D is TRBD1 or TRBD2 (5 bases each). Specimen: naive CD4+ T cells from PBMCs. Stated subset: CD45RA+ positively selected. The sequence was obtained from a man in his late teens or twenties in good health. Some clones in this sample may be carry-over from other donors' samples. DNA of the CDR3: TGTGCCAGCTCACCGGGACCCACCGGCGAGCAGTACTTC. Translating it yields CASSPGPTGEQYF.